The 31 T cell receptor beta chains below all came from one sample that was sequenced in a study of T-cell reconstitution after alpha-beta-depleted transplantation in children. Unique molecular identifiers were incorporated when the TCRbeta library was constructed. Using its own MiXCR run on the PCR reads, TCRdb lists one record per CDR3 protein. The sample comprises under 70,000 distinct CDR3 sequences, approximately 10% of which are singletons, and over 10% rests with the top ten. Specimen: PBMCs, collected before TCRalphabeta/CD19-depleted stem cell transplant. All receptors come from a boy aged 5-17 years with acute myeloid leukemia, due to receive a stem cell transplant.

The table lists this clonotype with many counts. The rearrangement links TRBV12-3 or TRBV12-4 to TRBJ2-7; 7 positions agree with TRBD2. There are 12 residues in the CDR3. V was clipped by 1 base and J by 6 bases; unmatched bases: 0. CDR3 protein: CASSLERGEQYV. CDR3 nucleotides: TGTGCCAGCAGTTTAGAGCGGGGCGAGCAGTACGTC.

This clonotype was observed at least ten times. The J gene is TRBJ2-7, the V gene TRBV9, with unresolved D. CDR3 length: 14 amino acids. V shed 0 bases and J shed 0 bases, with 7 bases lying between them. Germline CDR1 SGDLS, CDR2 YYNGEE. CDR3 bases: TGTGCCAGCAGCGTAGAAATCAGCTCCTACGAGCAGTACTTC. It is translated as CASSVEISSYEQYF. Supplemented by reference TRBV9 and TRBJ2-7, the full variable domain reads DSGVTQTPKHLITATGQRVTLRCSPRSGDLSVYWYQQSLDQGLQFLIQYYNGEERAKGNILERFSAQQFPDLHSELNLSSLELGDSALYFCASSVEISSYEQYFGPGTRLTVT.

This clonotype was counted many times. V gene TRBV20-1 combines with J gene TRBJ1-2; D call uncertain. V gave up 6 bases and J gave up 8 bases, with 19 bases separating them. This CDR3 has 13 residues. Germline CDR1 is DFQATT and CDR2 is SNEGSKA (reference sequence). The CDR3 sequence: CSATPSGLGGYTF. The CDR3 region has the DNA TGCAGTGCGACACCTTCGGGCCTGGGGGGCTACACCTTC.

This clonotype was picked up many times. V is TRBV20-1 and J is TRBJ2-7; D gene ambiguous. Trimming stripped 6 bases from V and 7 bases from J, with 10 bases between. In germline, CDR1 is DFQATT, CDR2 SNEGSKA (reference sequence). The CDR3 is made up of 10 amino acids. The CDR3 reads CSAWGGEQYF. Here the CDR3 DNA reads TGCAGTGCGTGGGGTGGAGAGCAGTACTTC.

This clonotype was found a few times. The V gene is TRBV7-2, the J gene TRBJ2-2, with D perhaps TRBD2 (5 bases). Germline-derived CDR1 and CDR2 are SGHTA and FQGNSA. Trimming left V 3 bases short and J 0 bases short, with 8 bases between. The CDR3 covers 15 residues. CDR3 protein: CASSLVEANTGELFF. The CDR3 bases are TGTGCCAGCAGCTTGGTGGAGGCGAACACCGGGGAGCTGTTTTTT.

This clonotype was counted many times. The genes are TRBV10-2 and TRBJ1-5, with TRBD1 matching over 8 bases. Trimming cost V 3 bases and J 4 bases; bases outside gene matches: 8. Germline V gene lookup returns CDR1 WSHSY and CDR2 SAAADI. The CDR3 has 16 amino acids. The CDR3 is CASSEFSGTGNQPQHF. CDR3 DNA: TGCGCCAGCAGTGAATTTTCCGGGACAGGAAATCAGCCCCAGCATTTT.

This clonotype occurred many times. The rearrangement links TRBV5-5 to TRBJ1-6; no firm D call. The V end was cut by 0 bases, the J end by 5 bases, with 0 bases between. CDR1 is SGHKS and CDR2 is YYEKEE in the germline V gene (reference sequence). The CDR3 loop spans 12 amino acids. As DNA, the CDR3 is TGTGCCAGCAGCTTGGATAATTCACCCCTCCACTTT. It specifies CASSLDNSPLHF. Full variable domain (missing parts from reference TRBV5-5 and TRBJ1-6): DAGVTQSPTHLIKTRGQQVTLRCSPISGHKSVSWYQQVLGQGPQFIFQYYEKEERGRGNFPDRFSARQFPNYSSELNVNALLLGDSALYLCASSLDNSPLHFGNGTRLTVT.

This clonotype has only a few counts. The J gene is TRBJ2-5, the V gene TRBV29-1; no clear D gene. Germline CDR1 and CDR2: SQVTM and ANQGSEA. The CDR3 loop spans 11 amino acids. With 7 bases removed from V and 5 bases from J, the gap between germline ends came to 11 bases. The CDR3 spells CSARPTETQYF. The CDR3 region has the DNA TGCAGCGCGCGGCCGACTGAGACCCAGTACTTC.

Notes on this clonotype: Since a much larger clone is just one base distant, this may be a read error. V usage is TRBV7-8 and J usage is TRBJ2-1; D unclear. The CDR3 is 17 amino acids. CDR1 and CDR2 (germline): SGHVS, FQNEAQ. V lost 5 bases, J lost 7 bases, and 24 bases lay in between. This CDR3 reads CASSRLVPRSPLNEQFF. CDR3 DNA: TGTGCCAGCAGCCGCCTTGTTCCCCGGAGTCCTTTAAATGAGCAGTTCTTC.

This rearrangement joins TRBV20-1 to TRBJ2-5; D may be TRBD1 (7 bases). Germline V CDR1 and CDR2: DFQATT, SNEGSKA (reference sequence). The CDR3 is 13 residues long. The V gene lost 1 base and the J gene lost 9 bases, with 15 bases spanning the gap. DNA of the CDR3: TGCAGTGCTAGAGGGAGGGGGCCTACGGCCCAGTACTTC. Encoded protein: CSARGRGPTAQYF.

This clonotype was counted at least ten times. The rearrangement joins TRBV7-9 to TRBJ2-1, with 9 bases identical to TRBD2. The CDR3 covers 18 residues. The J segment lost 3 bases and the V segment lost 1 base, leaving 10 bases of the junction unmatched. CDR1 SEHNR and CDR2 FQNEAQ come from the germline V gene (reference sequence). CDR3 in DNA: TGTGCCAGCAGCTTAGAGCAGGGGCTAGCGGGGCACTACAATGAGCAGTTCTTC. As protein: CASSLEQGLAGHYNEQFF.

In this sample, this clonotype is medium-sized. This chain joins TRBV5-1 and TRBJ1-1; D perhaps matches TRBD1 (6 bases). Germline V gene data show CDR1 as SGHRS and CDR2 as YFSETQ. Trimming took off 5 bases at V and 7 bases at J, with 21 bases between the two ends. The CDR3 runs 15 residues. The CDR3 loop reads CASSLVGGAPSEAFF. The DNA for the CDR3 is TGCGCCAGCAGTCTGGTGGGGGGCGCCCCGAGTGAAGCTTTCTTT.

This clonotype occurred many times. The V and J genes are TRBV4-3 and TRBJ2-2; perhaps TRBD1 as D (5 bases). V was pared by 1 base and J by 0 bases, with 6 bases between. Germline V gives CDR1 LGHNA, CDR2 YSLEER. The CDR3 spans 15 residues. CDR3 bases: TGCGCCAGCAGCCAAGTGGGGCCGAACACCGGGGAGCTGTTTTTT. Translated: CASSQVGPNTGELFF.

This clonotype appeared many times. This chain joins TRBV7-8 and TRBJ2-7, with D perhaps TRBD2 (6 bases). The V end lost 3 bases, the J end lost 5 bases, and 14 bases lay between the germline ends. The germline V gene has CDR1 SGHVS and CDR2 FQNEAQ. CDR3 length: 14 residues. The CDR3 is CASSLGGLENEQYF. CDR3 coding DNA: TGTGCCAGCAGCTTGGGGGGTCTTGAAAACGAGCAGTACTTC.

The gene calls are TRBV29-1 and TRBJ2-7, with D possibly being TRBD2 (5 bases). Germline CDR1 SQVTM, CDR2 ANQGSEA. The CDR3 covers 14 residues. With 3 bases removed from V and 1 base from J, the gap between germline ends came to 13 bases. The CDR3, as DNA: TGCAGCGTTGACGACGAGGGTAGGTCCTACGAGCAGTACTTC. Encoded protein: CSVDDEGRSYEQYF.

This clonotype was found a few times. The chain has TRBV12-3 or TRBV12-4 and TRBJ2-1; TRBD2 matches at 14 bases. Trimming removed 4 bases from V and 7 bases from J; junction bases left unmatched: 6. The CDR3 has 16 residues. The CDR3 protein is CASSSTSGGAGNEQFF. CDR3 DNA sequence: TGTGCCAGCAGTTCGACTAGCGGGGGGGCCGGGAATGAGCAGTTCTTC.

About this clonotype: This may be a read error: a much more frequent sequence differs by one nucleotide. The chain combines TRBV12-3 or TRBV12-4 with TRBJ2-1, with D tentatively TRBD1 (5 bases). The CDR3 extends over 15 amino acids. V was cut by 11 bases and J by 0 bases, with 17 bases left in between. CDR3 sequence (DNA): TGTGCCCGCACCACAGGCGTAAGCTCCTACAATGAGCAGTTCTTC. Its translation is CARTTGVSSYNEQFF.

This clonotype was detected many times. This chain connects TRBV28 to TRBJ1-5, with TRBD1 identical over 7 bases. With 6 bases clipped from V and 1 base from J, the junction kept 9 bases outside the gene matches. Per germline, CDR1 MDHEN and CDR2 SYDVKM. The CDR3 is made up of 16 amino acids. The CDR3 nucleotides read TGTGCCAGCAGCCCCAGGGGGGAGAGGAGCAATCAGCCCCAGCATTTT. As protein: CASSPRGERSNQPQHF.

This clonotype showed up many times. This rearrangement joins TRBV29-1 to TRBJ1-6; 10 nucleotides agree with TRBD1. The CDR3 runs 15 residues. Germline CDR1 and CDR2: SQVTM and ANQGSEA. Trimming at V came to 6 bases and at J to 8 bases, leaving 10 bases not matched to a gene. Written as DNA, the CDR3 is TGCAGCGTCTCCGACAGGGGGCATAGGGATTCACCCCTCCACTTT. As protein: CSVSDRGHRDSPLHF.

This clonotype was counted many times. In DNA, the CDR3 is TGTGCCAGCAGCTTAGGTCTGAGCGGACAAGAGACCCAGTACTTC. This gives the protein CASSLGLSGQETQYF. This chain joins TRBV7-2 and TRBJ2-5, with D perhaps TRBD2 (5 bases). The CDR3 sequence is 15 residues long. The V end was cut by 1 base, the J end by 2 bases, with 11 bases between. The germline CDR1 and CDR2 sequences are SGHTA and FQGNSA.

There are many counts of this clonotype. DNA of the CDR3: TGTGCCATCGGTTGGGATTTCCCGACCTACGAGCAGTACTTC. Translated, it gives CAIGWDFPTYEQYF. This chain links TRBV10-3 with TRBJ2-7; no clear D gene. The CDR3 runs 14 residues. V was clipped by 8 bases and J by 2 bases, with 16 bases between them. CDR1 and CDR2 (germline): ENHRY, SYGVKD.

This clonotype was detected a few times. This chain uses TRBV29-1 with TRBJ1-5; D not certain. Trimming removed 6 bases at V and 3 bases at J, with 12 bases between. CDR1 is SQVTM, CDR2 ANQGSEA, per germline. The CDR3 runs 13 residues. The CDR3: CSVEDGYNQPQHF. In nucleotides, the CDR3 is TGCAGCGTAGAGGACGGGTACAATCAGCCCCAGCATTTT.

This clonotype was counted at least ten times. The CDR3: CASSSLQLGTQYF. The CDR3 DNA follows: TGTGCCAGCAGTTCGCTCCAATTAGGGACCCAGTACTTC. The rearrangement uses TRBV6-5 and TRBJ2-5; D is unresolved. Germline V CDR1 and CDR2: MNHEY, SVGAGI. The V end lost 4 bases, the J end lost 7 bases, and 13 bases lay between the germline ends. The CDR3 spans 13 residues.

This clonotype was seen ten or more times. The genes are TRBV5-1 and TRBJ2-3, with D unresolved. Trimming cost V 0 bases and J 6 bases, with 20 bases left between them. CDR3 length equals 17 residues. Germline CDR1 is SGHRS and CDR2 is YFSETQ. The CDR3 region has the DNA TGCGCCAGCAGCTTGGGAGTAACAACCCCATTCACGGATACGCAGTATTTT. It codes for CASSLGVTTPFTDTQYF. Together with reference TRBV5-1 and TRBJ2-3, the CDR3 gives the full variable domain: KAGVTQTPRYLIKTRGQQVTLSCSPISGHRSVSWYQQTPGQGLQFLFEYFSETQRNKGNFPGRFSGRQFSNSRSEMNVSTLELGDSALYLCASSLGVTTPFTDTQYFGPGTRLTVL.

This clonotype was seen ten or more times. The V gene is TRBV7-8, the J gene TRBJ1-1; a possible D gene is TRBD1 (5 bases). The germline V gene encodes CDR1 SGHVS and CDR2 FQNEAQ. The CDR3 loop spans 12 amino acids. Trimming removed 7 bases at V and 8 bases at J, with 14 bases between. The chain's CDR3 is CASTERTTEAFF. The CDR3 nucleotides read TGTGCCAGCACCGAGCGGACAACCGAAGCTTTCTTT.

This clonotype was observed at least ten times. The rearrangement links TRBV27 to TRBJ2-5; D is unresolved. V gave up 0 bases and J gave up 5 bases, with 7 bases separating them. Germline-derived CDR1 and CDR2 are MNHEY and SMNVEV (reference sequence). This CDR3 is 13 amino acids long. The CDR3 nucleotides are TGTGCCAGCAGTTTATCGATGTGGGAGACCCAGTACTTC. Protein sequence: CASSLSMWETQYF.

This clonotype was detected ten times or more. An end of the junction does not agree with germline; a read error may underlie this. The chain links TRBV7-9 to TRBJ1-4; D unclear. The CDR3 is made up of 12 amino acids. Germline loops: CDR1 SEHNR, CDR2 FQNEAQ (reference sequence). The CDR3 is CASSLPTSGKIF. For the CDR3, the DNA is TGTGCCAGCAGCCTCCCGACCTCGGGGAAGATTTTT.

This clonotype was observed at least ten times. This chain uses TRBV5-1 with TRBJ2-3, with 10 positions matching TRBD1. Germline-derived CDR1 and CDR2 are SGHRS and YFSETQ. This CDR3 is built from 16 residues. Trimming took 2 bases from V and 5 from J; bases not matched to a gene: 8. CDR3 protein: CASSLSPGQGIDTQYF. The CDR3, as DNA: TGCGCCAGCAGCTTAAGCCCGGGACAGGGGATAGATACGCAGTATTTT.

This clonotype was seen at least ten times. The V and J genes are TRBV6-5 and TRBJ1-2; D is unresolved. V dropped 1 base and J dropped 3 bases, with 18 bases sitting between them. The V gene's germline CDR1 is MNHEY and CDR2 SVGAGI. The CDR3 contains 17 residues. The CDR3 region has the DNA TGTGCCAGCAGTTACTTTGCCGGGGTTCGAGCTGACTATGGCTACACCTTC. Protein: CASSYFAGVRADYGYTF.

This clonotype was detected many times. V usage is TRBV15 and J usage is TRBJ2-5; D unresolved. Germline V gene data show CDR1 as LNHNV and CDR2 as YYDKDF (reference sequence). The CDR3 contains 12 residues. V shed 0 bases and J shed 5 bases, with 4 bases lying between them. DNA for the CDR3: TGTGCCACCAGCAGAGATCGGGAGACCCAGTACTTC. Its protein is CATSRDRETQYF.

This chain links TRBV6-5 with TRBJ2-3; D is unclear. The germline V and J ends were trimmed by 6 bases and 4 bases, with 5 bases remaining between them. The CDR3 has 11 residues. Germline V gene lookup returns CDR1 MNHEY and CDR2 SVGAGI. In DNA form, the CDR3 reads TGTGCCAGCAGCCGAGCAGATACGCAGTATTTT. It specifies CASSRADTQYF.